This T cell receptor (beta chain) was identified in a study of T cell changes during pregnancy in multiple sclerosis. Here immunoSEQ multiplex PCR was the method, and the copy in TCRdb shows in-frame clones only, minus some. The table includes more than 35,000 clones, roughly 93% detected once. With V trimmed by 5 bases and J by 4 bases, 6 bases remained unmatched. Germline V gene data show CDR1 as SGHTA and CDR2 as FQGTGA. This CDR3 comprises 14 residues. V is TRBV7-3 and J is TRBJ2-3, with TRBD1 identical over 7 bases. This clonotype was obtained from a female donor with multiple sclerosis, enrolled in a pregnancy study. The sample in question was CD4+ T cells from peripheral blood mononuclear cells, obtained in the second trimester of pregnancy. The CDR3 coding sequence is TGTGCCAGCAGCCAGACAGGGATGGCAGATACGCAGTATTTT. Translated: CASSQTGMADTQYF.